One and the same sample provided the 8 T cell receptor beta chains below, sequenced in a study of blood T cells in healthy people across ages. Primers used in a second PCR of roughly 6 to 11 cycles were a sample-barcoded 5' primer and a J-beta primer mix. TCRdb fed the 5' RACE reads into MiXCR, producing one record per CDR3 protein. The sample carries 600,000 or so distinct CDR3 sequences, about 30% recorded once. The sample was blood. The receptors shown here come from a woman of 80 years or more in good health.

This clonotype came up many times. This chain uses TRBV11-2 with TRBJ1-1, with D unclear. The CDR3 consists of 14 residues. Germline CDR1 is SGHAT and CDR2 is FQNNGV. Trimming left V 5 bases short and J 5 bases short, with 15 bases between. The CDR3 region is CASSRATGRTEAFF. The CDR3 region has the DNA TGTGCCAGCAGCCGGGCCACGGGGAGGACTGAAGCTTTCTTT.

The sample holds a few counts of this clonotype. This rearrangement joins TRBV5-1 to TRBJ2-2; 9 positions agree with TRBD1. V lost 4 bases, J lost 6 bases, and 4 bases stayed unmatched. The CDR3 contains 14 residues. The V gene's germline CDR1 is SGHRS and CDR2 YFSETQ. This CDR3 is CASSIQGAPGELFF. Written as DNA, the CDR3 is TGCGCCAGCAGCATACAGGGGGCCCCCGGGGAGCTGTTTTTT. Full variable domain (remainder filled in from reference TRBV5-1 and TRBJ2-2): KAGVTQTPRYLIKTRGQQVTLSCSPISGHRSVSWYQQTPGQGLQFLFEYFSETQRNKGNFPGRFSGRQFSNSRSEMNVSTLELGDSALYLCASSIQGAPGELFFGEGSRLTVL.

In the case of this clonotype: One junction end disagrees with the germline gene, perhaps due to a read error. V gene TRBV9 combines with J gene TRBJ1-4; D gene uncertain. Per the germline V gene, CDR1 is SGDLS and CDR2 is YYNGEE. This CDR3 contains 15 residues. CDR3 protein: CASSPHRGGREKRFF. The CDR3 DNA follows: TGTGCCAGCAGCCCCCACCGGGGAGGCCGCGAAAAACGGTTTTTT. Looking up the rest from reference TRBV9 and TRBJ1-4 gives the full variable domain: DSGVTQTPKHLITATGQRVTLRCSPRSGDLSVYWYQQSLDQGLQFLIQYYNGEERAKGNILERFSAQQFPDLHSELNLSSLELGDSALYFCASSPHRGGREKRFFGSGTQLSVL.

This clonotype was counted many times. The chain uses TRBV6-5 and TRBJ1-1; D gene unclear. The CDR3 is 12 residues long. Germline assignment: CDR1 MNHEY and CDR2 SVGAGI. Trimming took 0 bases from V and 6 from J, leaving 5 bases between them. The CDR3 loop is CASSYSGSEAFF. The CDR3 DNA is TGTGCCAGCAGTTACTCAGGTTCTGAAGCTTTCTTT.

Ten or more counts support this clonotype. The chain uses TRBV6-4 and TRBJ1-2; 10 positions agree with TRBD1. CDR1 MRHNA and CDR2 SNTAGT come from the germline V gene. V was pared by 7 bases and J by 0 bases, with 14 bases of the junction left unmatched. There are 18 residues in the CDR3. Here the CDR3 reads CASKLVADRGLANYGYTF. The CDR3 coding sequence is TGTGCCAGCAAATTGGTGGCGGACAGGGGGTTAGCTAACTATGGCTACACCTTC.

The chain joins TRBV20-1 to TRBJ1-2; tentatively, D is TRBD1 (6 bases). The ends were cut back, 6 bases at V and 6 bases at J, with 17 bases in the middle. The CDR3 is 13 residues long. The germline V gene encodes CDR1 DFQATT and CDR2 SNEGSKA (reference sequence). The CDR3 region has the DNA TGCAGTGCCACCGGGGGGCGCGACCATGGCTACACCTTC. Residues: CSATGGRDHGYTF.

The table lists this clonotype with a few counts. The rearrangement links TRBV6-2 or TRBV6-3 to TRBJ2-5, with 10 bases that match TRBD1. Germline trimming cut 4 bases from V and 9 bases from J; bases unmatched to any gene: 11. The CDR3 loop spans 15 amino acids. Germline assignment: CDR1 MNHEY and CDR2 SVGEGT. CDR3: CASSSRQGAGEAQYF. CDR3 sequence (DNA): TGTGCCAGCAGTTCCCGACAGGGGGCCGGGGAGGCCCAGTACTTC.

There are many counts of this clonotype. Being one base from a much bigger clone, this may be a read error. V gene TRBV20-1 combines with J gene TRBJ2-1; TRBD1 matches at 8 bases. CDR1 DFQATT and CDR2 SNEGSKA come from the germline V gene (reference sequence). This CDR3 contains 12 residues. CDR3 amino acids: CRAADRVNEQFF. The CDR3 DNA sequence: TGCAGGGCTGCGGACAGGGTCAATGAGCAGTTCTTC.